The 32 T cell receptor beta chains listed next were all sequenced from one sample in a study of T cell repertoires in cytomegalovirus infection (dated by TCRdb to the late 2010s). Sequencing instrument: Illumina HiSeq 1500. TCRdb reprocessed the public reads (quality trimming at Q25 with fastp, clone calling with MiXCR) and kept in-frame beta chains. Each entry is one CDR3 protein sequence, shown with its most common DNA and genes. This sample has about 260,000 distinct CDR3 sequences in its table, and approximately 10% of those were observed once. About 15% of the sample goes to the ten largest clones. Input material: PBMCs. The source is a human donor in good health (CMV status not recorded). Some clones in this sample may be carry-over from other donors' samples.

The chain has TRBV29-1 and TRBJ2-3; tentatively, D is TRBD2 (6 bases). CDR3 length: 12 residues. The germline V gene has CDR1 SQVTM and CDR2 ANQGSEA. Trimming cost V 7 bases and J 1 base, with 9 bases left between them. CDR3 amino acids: CSGGLGTDTQYF. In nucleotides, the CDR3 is TGCAGCGGGGGACTTGGCACAGATACGCAGTATTTT.

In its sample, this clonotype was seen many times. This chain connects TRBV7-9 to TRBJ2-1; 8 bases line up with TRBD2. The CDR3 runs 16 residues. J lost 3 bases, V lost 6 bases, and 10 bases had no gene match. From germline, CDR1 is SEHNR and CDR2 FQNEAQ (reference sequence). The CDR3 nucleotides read TGTGCCAGCAGTAACAGCGGGGGAGGAATCTACAATGAGCAGTTCTTC. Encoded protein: CASSNSGGGIYNEQFF.

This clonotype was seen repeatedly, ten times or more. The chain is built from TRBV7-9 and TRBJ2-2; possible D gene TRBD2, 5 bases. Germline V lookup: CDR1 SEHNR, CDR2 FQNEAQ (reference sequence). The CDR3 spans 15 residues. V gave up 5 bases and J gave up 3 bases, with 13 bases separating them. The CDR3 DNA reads TGTGCCAGCAGCCCAACTCGGGGAGACACCGGGGAGCTGTTTTTT. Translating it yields CASSPTRGDTGELFF.

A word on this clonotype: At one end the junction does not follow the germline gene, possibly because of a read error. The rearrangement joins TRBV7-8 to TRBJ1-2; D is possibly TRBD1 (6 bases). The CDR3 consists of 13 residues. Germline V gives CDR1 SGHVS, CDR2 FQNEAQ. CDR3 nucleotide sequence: TGTGCCGGCAGCTTAGGGTCAGGGGACGGCTACACCTTC. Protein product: CAGSLGSGDGYTF.

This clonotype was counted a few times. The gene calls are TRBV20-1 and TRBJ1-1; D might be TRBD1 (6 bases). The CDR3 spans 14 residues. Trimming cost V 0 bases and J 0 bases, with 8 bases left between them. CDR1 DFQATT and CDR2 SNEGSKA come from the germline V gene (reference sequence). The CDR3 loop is CSARDTGMNTEAFF. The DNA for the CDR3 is TGCAGTGCTAGAGATACAGGGATGAACACTGAAGCTTTCTTT.

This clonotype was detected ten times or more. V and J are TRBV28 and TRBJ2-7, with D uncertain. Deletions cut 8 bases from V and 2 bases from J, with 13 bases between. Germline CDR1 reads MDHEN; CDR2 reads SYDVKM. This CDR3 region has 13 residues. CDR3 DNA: TGTGCCAGCCAGCTGTCTAACACCTACGAGCAGTACTTC. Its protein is CASQLSNTYEQYF.

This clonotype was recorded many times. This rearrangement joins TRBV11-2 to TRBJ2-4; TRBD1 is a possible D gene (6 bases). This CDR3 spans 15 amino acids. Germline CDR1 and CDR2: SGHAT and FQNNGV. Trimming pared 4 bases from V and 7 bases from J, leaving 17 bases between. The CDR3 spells CASSSPTGSVNIQYF. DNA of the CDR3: TGTGCCAGCAGCTCCCCCACAGGGTCCGTGAACATTCAGTACTTC.

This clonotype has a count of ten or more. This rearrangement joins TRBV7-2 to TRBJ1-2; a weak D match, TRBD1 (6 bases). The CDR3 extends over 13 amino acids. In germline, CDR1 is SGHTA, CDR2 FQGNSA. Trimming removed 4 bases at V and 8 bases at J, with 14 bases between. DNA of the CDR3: TGTGCCAGCAGCTCAGGACAGCCCGGAGGCTACACCTTC. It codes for CASSSGQPGGYTF.

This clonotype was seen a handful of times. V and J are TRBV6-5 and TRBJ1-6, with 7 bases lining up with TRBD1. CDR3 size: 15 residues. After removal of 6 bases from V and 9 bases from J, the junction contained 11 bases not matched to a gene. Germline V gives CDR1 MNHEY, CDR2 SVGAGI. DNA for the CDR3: TGTGCCAGCAGAAGAACAGGGGAGGGTATTTCACCCCTCCACTTT. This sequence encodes CASRRTGEGISPLHF.

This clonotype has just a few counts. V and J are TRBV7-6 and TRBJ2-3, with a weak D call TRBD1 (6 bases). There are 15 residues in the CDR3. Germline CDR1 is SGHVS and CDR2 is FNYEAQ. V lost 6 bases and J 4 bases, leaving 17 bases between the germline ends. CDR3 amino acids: CASSGGTRSADTQYF. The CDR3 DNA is TGTGCCAGCAGTGGTGGGACAAGGTCGGCAGATACGCAGTATTTT.

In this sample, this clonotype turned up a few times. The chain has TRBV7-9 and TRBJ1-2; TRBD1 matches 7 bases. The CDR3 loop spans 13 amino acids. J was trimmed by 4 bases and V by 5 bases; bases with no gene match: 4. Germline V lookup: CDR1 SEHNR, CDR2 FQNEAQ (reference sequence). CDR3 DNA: TGTGCCAGCAGCGACAGGGCTCCCTATGGCTACACCTTC. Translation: CASSDRAPYGYTF.

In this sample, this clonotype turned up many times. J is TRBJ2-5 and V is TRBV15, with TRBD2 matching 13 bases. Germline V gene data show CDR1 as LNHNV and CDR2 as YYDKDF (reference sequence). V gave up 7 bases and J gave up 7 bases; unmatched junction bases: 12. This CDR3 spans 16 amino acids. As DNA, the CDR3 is TGTGCCACCACCGCCGGGACTAGCGGGAAATTGGGGACCCAGTACTTC. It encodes CATTAGTSGKLGTQYF.

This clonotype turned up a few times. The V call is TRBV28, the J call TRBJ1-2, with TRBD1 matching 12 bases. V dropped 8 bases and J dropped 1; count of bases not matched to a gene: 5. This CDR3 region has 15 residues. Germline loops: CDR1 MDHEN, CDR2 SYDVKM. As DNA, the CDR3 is TGTGCCAGCCGGGACAGGGGGCTACTTAACTATGGCTACACCTTC. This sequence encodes CASRDRGLLNYGYTF.

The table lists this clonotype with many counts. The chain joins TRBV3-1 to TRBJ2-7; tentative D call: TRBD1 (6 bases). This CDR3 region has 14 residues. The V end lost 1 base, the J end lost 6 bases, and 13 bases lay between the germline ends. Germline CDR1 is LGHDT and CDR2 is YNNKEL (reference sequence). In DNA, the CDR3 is TGTGCCAGCAGCCAAGTAGACACAGGGAGCGAGCAGTACTTC. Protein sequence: CASSQVDTGSEQYF.

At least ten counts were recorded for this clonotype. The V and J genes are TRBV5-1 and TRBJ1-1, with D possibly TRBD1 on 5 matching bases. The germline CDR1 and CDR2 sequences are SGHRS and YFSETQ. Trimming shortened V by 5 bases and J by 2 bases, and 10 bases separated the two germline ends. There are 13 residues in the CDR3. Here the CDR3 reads CASRTGGNTEAFF. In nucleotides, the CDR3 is TGCGCCAGCAGAACTGGGGGAAACACTGAAGCTTTCTTT.

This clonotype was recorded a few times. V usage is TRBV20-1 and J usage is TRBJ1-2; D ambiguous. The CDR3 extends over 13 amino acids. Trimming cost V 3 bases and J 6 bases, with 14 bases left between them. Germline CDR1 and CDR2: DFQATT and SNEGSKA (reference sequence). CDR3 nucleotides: TGCAGTGCTAGCCGGCCAGCATTAAATGGCTACACCTTC. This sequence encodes CSASRPALNGYTF.

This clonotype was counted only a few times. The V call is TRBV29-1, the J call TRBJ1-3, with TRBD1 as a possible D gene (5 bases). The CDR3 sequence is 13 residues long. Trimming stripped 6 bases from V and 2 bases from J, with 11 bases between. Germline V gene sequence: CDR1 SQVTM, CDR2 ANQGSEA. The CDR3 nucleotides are TGCAGCGTCACCGGAGGGGCTGGAAACACCATATATTTT. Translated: CSVTGGAGNTIYF. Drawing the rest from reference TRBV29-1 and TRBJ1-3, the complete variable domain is SAVISQKPSRDICQRGTSLTIQCQVDSQVTMMFWYRQQPGQSLTLIATANQGSEATYESGFVIDKFPISRPNLTFSTLTVSNMSPEDSSIYLCSVTGGAGNTIYFGEGSWLTVV.

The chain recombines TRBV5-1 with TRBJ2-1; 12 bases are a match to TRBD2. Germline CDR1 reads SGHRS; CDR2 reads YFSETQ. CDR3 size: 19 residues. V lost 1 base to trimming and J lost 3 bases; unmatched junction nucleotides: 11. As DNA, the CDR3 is TGCGCCAGCAGCTTGAGAGGGCTAGCGGGAGGGCCGGGCTACAATGAGCAGTTCTTC. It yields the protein CASSLRGLAGGPGYNEQFF.

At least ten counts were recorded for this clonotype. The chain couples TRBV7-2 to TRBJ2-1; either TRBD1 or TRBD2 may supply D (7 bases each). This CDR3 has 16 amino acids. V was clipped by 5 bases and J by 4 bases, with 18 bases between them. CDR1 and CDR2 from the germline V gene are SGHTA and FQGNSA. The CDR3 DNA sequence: TGTGCCAGCAGCGCCCAACCCAGGGGGGGTTACAATGAGCAGTTCTTC. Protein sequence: CASSAQPRGGYNEQFF. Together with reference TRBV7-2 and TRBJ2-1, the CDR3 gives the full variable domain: GAGVSQSPSNKVTEKGKDVELRCDPISGHTALYWYRQSLGQGLEFLIYFQGNSAPDKSGLPSDRFSAERTGGSVSTLTIQRTQQEDSAVYLCASSAQPRGGYNEQFFGPGTRLTVL.

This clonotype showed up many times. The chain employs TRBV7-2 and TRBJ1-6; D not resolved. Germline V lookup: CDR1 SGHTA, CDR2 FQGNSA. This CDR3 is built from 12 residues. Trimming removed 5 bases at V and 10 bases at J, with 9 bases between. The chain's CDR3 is CASSLNGSPLHF. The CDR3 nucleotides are TGTGCCAGCAGCCTAAATGGATCACCCCTCCACTTT.

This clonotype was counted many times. CDR3 bases: TGTGCCAGCAGTGAAGGGCAGGCCAGGGAGACCCAGTACTTC. Protein product: CASSEGQARETQYF. The V and J genes are TRBV2 and TRBJ2-5; D gene unclear. The CDR3 has 14 residues. V was shortened by 1 base and J by 5 bases, with 11 bases between the two germline ends. Germline lookup yields CDR1 SNHLY and CDR2 FYNNEI.

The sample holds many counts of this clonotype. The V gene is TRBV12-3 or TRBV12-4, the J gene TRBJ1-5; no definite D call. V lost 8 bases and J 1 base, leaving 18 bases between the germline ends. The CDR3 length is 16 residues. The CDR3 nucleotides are TGTGCCAGCGCCCCTGGGCTGGGCTTGAGCAATCAGCCCCAGCATTTT. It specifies CASAPGLGLSNQPQHF.

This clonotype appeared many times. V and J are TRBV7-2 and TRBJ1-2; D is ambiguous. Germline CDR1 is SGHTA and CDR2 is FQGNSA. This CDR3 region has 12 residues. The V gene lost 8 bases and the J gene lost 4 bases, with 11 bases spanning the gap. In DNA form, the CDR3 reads TGTGCCAGCCACCGAGACACCTATGGCTACACCTTC. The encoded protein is CASHRDTYGYTF.

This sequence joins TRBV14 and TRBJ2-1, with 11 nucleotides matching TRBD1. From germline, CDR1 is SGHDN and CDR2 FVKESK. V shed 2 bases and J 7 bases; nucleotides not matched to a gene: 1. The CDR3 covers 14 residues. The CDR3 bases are TGTGCCAGCAGCCAACGGGACAGGGGGAATGAGCAGTTCTTC. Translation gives CASSQRDRGNEQFF.

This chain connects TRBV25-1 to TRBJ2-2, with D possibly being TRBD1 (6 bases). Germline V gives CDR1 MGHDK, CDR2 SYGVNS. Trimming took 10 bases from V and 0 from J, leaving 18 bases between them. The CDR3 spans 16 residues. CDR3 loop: CATSLAWTANTGELFF. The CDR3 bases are TGTGCCACCTCCTTGGCATGGACAGCGAACACCGGGGAGCTGTTTTTT.

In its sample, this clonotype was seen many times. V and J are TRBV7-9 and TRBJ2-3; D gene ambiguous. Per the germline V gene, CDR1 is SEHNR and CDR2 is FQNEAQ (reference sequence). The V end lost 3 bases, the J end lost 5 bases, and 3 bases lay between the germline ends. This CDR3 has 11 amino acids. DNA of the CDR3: TGTGCCAGCAGCTTGAAAGATACGCAGTATTTT. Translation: CASSLKDTQYF.

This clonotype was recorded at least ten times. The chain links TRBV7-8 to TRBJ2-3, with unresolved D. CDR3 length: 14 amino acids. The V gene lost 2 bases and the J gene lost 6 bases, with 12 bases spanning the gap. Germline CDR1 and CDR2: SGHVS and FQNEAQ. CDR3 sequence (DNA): TGTGCCAGCAGCTTAAGTCAGCGACCCGATACGCAGTATTTT. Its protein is CASSLSQRPDTQYF.

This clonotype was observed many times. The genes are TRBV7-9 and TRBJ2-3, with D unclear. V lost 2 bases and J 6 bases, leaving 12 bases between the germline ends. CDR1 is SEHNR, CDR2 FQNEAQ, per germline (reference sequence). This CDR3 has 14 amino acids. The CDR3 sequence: CASSLSSLGDTQYF. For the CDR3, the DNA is TGTGCCAGCAGCTTAAGCTCGTTAGGGGATACGCAGTATTTT.

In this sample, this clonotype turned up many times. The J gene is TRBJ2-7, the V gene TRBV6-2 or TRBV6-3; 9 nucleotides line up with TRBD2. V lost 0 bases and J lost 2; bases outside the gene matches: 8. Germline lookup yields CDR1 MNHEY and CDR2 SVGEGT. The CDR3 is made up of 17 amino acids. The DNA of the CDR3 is TGTGCCAGCAGTTACTCCCCGCTAGCGGGGTCCGCCTACGAGCAGTACTTC. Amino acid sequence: CASSYSPLAGSAYEQYF.

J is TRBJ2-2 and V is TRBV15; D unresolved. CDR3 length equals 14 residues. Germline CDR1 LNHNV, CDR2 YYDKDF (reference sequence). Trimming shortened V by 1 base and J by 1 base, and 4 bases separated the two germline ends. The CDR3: CATSRARNTGELFF. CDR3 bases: TGTGCCACCAGCAGAGCAAGGAACACCGGGGAGCTGTTTTTT.

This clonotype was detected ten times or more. The chain's CDR3 is CASSPSGRDTIYF. The CDR3 DNA reads TGTGCCAGCAGCCCCTCAGGGCGCGACACCATATATTTT. The J gene is TRBJ1-3, the V gene TRBV7-2; the D gene is possibly TRBD1 (5 bases). CDR3 length: 13 residues. V gave up 5 bases and J gave up 8 bases, with 13 bases separating them. CDR1 is SGHTA and CDR2 is FQGNSA in the germline V gene. Together with reference TRBV7-2 and TRBJ1-3, the CDR3 gives the full variable domain: GAGVSQSPSNKVTEKGKDVELRCDPISGHTALYWYRQSLGQGLEFLIYFQGNSAPDKSGLPSDRFSAERTGGSVSTLTIQRTQQEDSAVYLCASSPSGRDTIYFGEGSWLTVV.

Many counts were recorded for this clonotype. The CDR3 DNA follows: TGTGCCAGCAGCTTGGACGGGGGGGCCACTGAAGCTTTCTTT. This gives the protein CASSLDGGATEAFF. This chain connects TRBV7-9 to TRBJ1-1, with a possible D match to TRBD1 (6 bases). CDR3 length equals 14 residues. The germline V gene has CDR1 SEHNR and CDR2 FQNEAQ (reference sequence). Trimming stripped 3 bases from V and 4 bases from J, with 12 bases between.